The 10 T cell receptor beta chains below all came from one sample that was sequenced in a study of blood T cell repertoires in COVID-19. Repertoires were generated with immunoSEQ multiplex PCR, while TCRdb's copy carries only in-frame clones and drops some. Found here are approximately 41,000 clones, about four fifths of them singletons; the top ten hold 39%. Source material: peripheral blood. The receptors originated from a man between 35 and 55 years old with active or convalescent COVID-19.

The rearrangement joins TRBV6-4 to TRBJ2-2; possible D gene TRBD1, 7 bases. V lost 6 bases and J lost 3, with 11 bases in between. Germline V gives CDR1 MRHNA, CDR2 SNTAGT. CDR3 length: 14 amino acids. The CDR3 bases are TGTGCCAGCAGCCAGGGGGGATACACCGGGGAGCTGTTTTTT. It translates to CASSQGGYTGELFF.

The rearrangement uses TRBV6-1 and TRBJ1-5; D is perhaps TRBD1 (6 bases). This CDR3 comprises 16 residues. Germline V CDR1 and CDR2: MNHNS, SASEGT. Trimming took off 3 bases at V and 1 base at J, with 13 bases between the two ends. The CDR3 loop is CASSDPTGRSNQPQHF. CDR3 sequence (DNA): TGTGCCAGCAGTGACCCGACAGGACGAAGCAATCAGCCCCAGCATTTT.

Only a few counts were recorded for this clone. The V and J genes are TRBV11-1 and TRBJ1-1; possible D gene TRBD1, 5 bases. Germline loops: CDR1 SGHAT, CDR2 FQDESV (reference sequence). The CDR3 consists of 14 residues. Trimming removed 3 bases at V and 6 bases at J, with 14 bases between. CDR3 sequence: CASSFGGILSEAFF. CDR3 nucleotides: TGTGCCAGCAGCTTTGGGGGGATTCTGTCTGAAGCTTTCTTT.

The chain is built from TRBV9 and TRBJ2-1, with 12 positions matching TRBD2. V shed 4 bases and J 3 bases; nucleotides not matched to a gene: 2. Looked up from germline, CDR1 is SGDLS and CDR2 is YYNGEE. The CDR3 covers 15 residues. Here the CDR3 DNA reads TGTGCCAGCAGCCCTAGCGGGGGGGACTACAATGAGCAGTTCTTC. Translating it yields CASSPSGGDYNEQFF.

The J gene is TRBJ1-2, the V gene TRBV7-2; weak D call: TRBD1 (5 bases). Germline assignment: CDR1 SGHTA and CDR2 FQGNSA. The CDR3 has 13 residues. V was shortened by 2 bases and J by 6 bases, with 10 bases between the two germline ends. The CDR3 DNA sequence: TGTGCCAGCAGCTTACGGGGGATTAATGGCTACACCTTC. This gives the protein CASSLRGINGYTF.

This rearrangement joins TRBV29-1 to TRBJ1-2, with TRBD1 as a possible D gene (5 bases). Per the germline V gene, CDR1 is SQVTM and CDR2 is ANQGSEA. Trimming cost V 2 bases and J 8 bases, with 9 bases left between them. The CDR3 consists of 11 residues. The CDR3 sequence is CSVEPGEGYTF. The CDR3 bases are TGCAGCGTTGAACCGGGGGAAGGCTACACCTTC.

The chain joins TRBV6-5 to TRBJ1-1, with TRBD1 as a possible D gene (6 bases). The CDR3 is 14 amino acids. V dropped 7 bases and J dropped 4 bases, with 16 bases sitting between them. The germline gives CDR1 MNHEY, CDR2 SVGAGI. CDR3 residues: CASTARGRGTEAFF. The CDR3 DNA reads as TGTGCCAGCACGGCCAGGGGAAGGGGCACTGAAGCTTTCTTT.

The chain is built from TRBV5-4 and TRBJ1-3; D possibly corresponds to TRBD1 (5 bases). Trimming pared 4 bases from V and 4 bases from J, leaving 15 bases between. CDR1 and CDR2 (germline): SGHNT, YYREEE (reference sequence). This CDR3 region has 15 residues. CDR3 sequence (DNA): TGTGCCAGCAGCCAGGGCCTCTCCAACGGAAACACCATATATTTT. This codes for CASSQGLSNGNTIYF.

The chain couples TRBV5-5 to TRBJ1-3; D gene unclear. The CDR3 has 15 residues. CDR1 and CDR2 from the germline V gene are SGHKS and YYEKEE (reference sequence). Trimming removed 3 bases from V and 4 bases from J, with 14 bases in between. The CDR3 spells CASSSSPDPGNTIYF. The CDR3 DNA reads as TGTGCCAGCAGCTCTAGCCCCGACCCGGGAAACACCATATATTTT.

This rearrangement joins TRBV4-1 to TRBJ1-5; 8 bases align to TRBD1. This CDR3 has 17 residues. Per germline, CDR1 MGHRA and CDR2 YSYEKL. V lost 1 base, J lost 3 bases, and 8 bases stayed unmatched. The CDR3 sequence: CASSQVGTGGDNQPQHF. CDR3 nucleotide sequence: TGCGCCAGCAGCCAAGTAGGGACAGGCGGGGACAATCAGCCCCAGCATTTT.